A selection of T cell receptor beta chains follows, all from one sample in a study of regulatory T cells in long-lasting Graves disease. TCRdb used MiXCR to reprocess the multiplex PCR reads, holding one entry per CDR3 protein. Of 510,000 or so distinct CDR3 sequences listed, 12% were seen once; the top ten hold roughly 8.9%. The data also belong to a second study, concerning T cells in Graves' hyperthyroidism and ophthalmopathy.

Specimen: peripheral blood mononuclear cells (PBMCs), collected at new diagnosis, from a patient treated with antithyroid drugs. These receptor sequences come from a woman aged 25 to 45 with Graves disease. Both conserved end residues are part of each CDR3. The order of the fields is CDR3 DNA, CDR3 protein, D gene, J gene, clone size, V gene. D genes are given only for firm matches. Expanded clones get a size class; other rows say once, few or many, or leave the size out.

CDR3 DNA: TGTGCCAGCAGCCAAGGAGGGATGAGGGGCGGGGAGACCCAGTACTTC; CDR3 protein: CASSQGGMRGGETQYF; D gene: NA; J gene: TRBJ2-5; clone size: few; V gene: TRBV3-1
CDR3 DNA: TGTGCCAGTAGTACGGACAGCGAAGAGACCCAGTACTTC; CDR3 protein: CASSTDSEETQYF; D gene: NA; J gene: TRBJ2-5; clone size: many; V gene: TRBV19
CDR3 DNA: TGTGCCAGCAGCGTAGCTAACGGGGAGCTGTTTTTT; CDR3 protein: CASSVANGELFF; D gene: NA; J gene: TRBJ2-2; clone size: many; V gene: TRBV9
CDR3 DNA: TGTGCCAGCAGCCAGCTCCGGGGTCGAGACAATGAGCAGTTCTTC; CDR3 protein: CASSQLRGRDNEQFF; D gene: NA; J gene: TRBJ2-1; clone size: many; V gene: TRBV7-8
CDR3 DNA: TGTGCCAGCAGGCACCGGGCTCGAGGGGATTCACCCCTCCACTTT; CDR3 protein: CASRHRARGDSPLHF; D gene: NA; J gene: TRBJ1-6; clone size: many; V gene: TRBV27
CDR3 DNA: TGTGCCAGCAGCCTGGGACAGTACTATGGCTACACCTTC; CDR3 protein: CASSLGQYYGYTF; D gene: TRBD1; J gene: TRBJ1-2; clone size: many; V gene: TRBV7-2
CDR3 DNA: TGTGCCAGCAGCTCGAGCGGGAGGTCCCACGAGCAGTACTTC; CDR3 protein: CASSSSGRSHEQYF; D gene: TRBD2; J gene: TRBJ2-7; clone size: many; V gene: TRBV7-9
CDR3 DNA: TGTGCCACCAGTGATAGCGGACCAAGATACACAGATGCGCAGTATTTT; CDR3 protein: CATSDSGPRYTDAQYF; D gene: NA; J gene: TRBJ2-3; clone size: NA; V gene: TRBV24-1
CDR3 DNA: TGTGCCAGCCGGCGCTCTCTGACAGGGAGCTCCTACAATGAGCAGTTCTTC; CDR3 protein: CASRRSLTGSSYNEQFF; D gene: TRBD1; J gene: TRBJ2-1; clone size: many; V gene: TRBV27
CDR3 DNA: TGTGCCAGCAGCCCCGGGGCAGGGGGCGCTTCCGTACATGAAAAACTGTTTTTT; CDR3 protein: CASSPGAGGASVHEKLFF; D gene: TRBD1; J gene: TRBJ1-4; clone size: many; V gene: TRBV5-5
CDR3 DNA: TGTGCCAGCAGTTACCGGCGGCAGGGGAGGTACGAGCAGTACTTC; CDR3 protein: CASSYRRQGRYEQYF; D gene: NA; J gene: TRBJ2-7; clone size: few; V gene: TRBV6-5
CDR3 DNA: TGCGCCAGCAGCTTGGAGGCTAGCATCAATGAGCAGTTCTTC; CDR3 protein: CASSLEASINEQFF; D gene: NA; J gene: TRBJ2-1; clone size: many; V gene: TRBV5-1
CDR3 DNA: TGTGCCAGCAGTCGCACCCTAGGGGACTATGGCTACACCTTC; CDR3 protein: CASSRTLGDYGYTF; D gene: NA; J gene: TRBJ1-2; clone size: NA; V gene: TRBV13
CDR3 DNA: TGTGCCAGCATCAAGGGGACTGCGTCGACCGGGGCCAACGTCCTGACTTTC; CDR3 protein: CASIKGTASTGANVLTF; D gene: NA; J gene: TRBJ2-6; clone size: few; V gene: TRBV6-1
CDR3 DNA: TGTGCCAGCAGTTACGGGACTCCCACAACTAATGAAAAACTGTTTTTT; CDR3 protein: CASSYGTPTTNEKLFF; D gene: NA; J gene: TRBJ1-4; clone size: NA; V gene: TRBV6-5
CDR3 DNA: TGTGCCAGCAGTCCGGGGTGGGGGGCCAGCACCTTC; CDR3 protein: CASSPGWGASTF; D gene: NA; J gene: TRBJ1-2; clone size: many; V gene: TRBV28
CDR3 DNA: TGTGCCAGCAGTGGATCTAGCGGCCGGGAGACCCAGTACTTC; CDR3 protein: CASSGSSGRETQYF; D gene: TRBD2; J gene: TRBJ2-5; clone size: many; V gene: TRBV2
CDR3 DNA: TGTGCCAGCAGTGTGGACAGCGTCTATGGCTACACCTTC; CDR3 protein: CASSVDSVYGYTF; D gene: NA; J gene: TRBJ1-2; clone size: many; V gene: TRBV12-3/TRBV12-4
CDR3 DNA: TGTGCCAGCAGCCCGGGACAGATCGGGGAGCTGTTTTTT; CDR3 protein: CASSPGQIGELFF; D gene: TRBD1; J gene: TRBJ2-2; clone size: few; V gene: TRBV7-9
CDR3 DNA: TGTGCCAGGCCCAACAGGGGCTTCTCTGGGGCCAACGTCCTGACTTTC; CDR3 protein: CARPNRGFSGANVLTF; D gene: TRBD1; J gene: TRBJ2-6; clone size: many; V gene: TRBV19
CDR3 DNA: TGCAGCGTTTTTCAGCGGGACTTTCACACTGAAGCTTTCTTT; CDR3 protein: CSVFQRDFHTEAFF; D gene: NA; J gene: TRBJ1-1; clone size: many; V gene: TRBV29-1
CDR3 DNA: TGTGCCAGTAGTTGGCGGGCAGGGCGATATGAAAAACTGTTTTTT; CDR3 protein: CASSWRAGRYEKLFF; D gene: NA; J gene: TRBJ1-4; clone size: few; V gene: TRBV19
CDR3 DNA: TGTGCCAGCAACAACCGGGACCAGCAAAATTACAATGAGCAGTTCTTC; CDR3 protein: CASNNRDQQNYNEQFF; D gene: NA; J gene: TRBJ2-1; clone size: NA; V gene: TRBV25-1
CDR3 DNA: TGTGCCACCGCTCGGGACAACCGCCACACAGATACGCAGTATTTT; CDR3 protein: CATARDNRHTDTQYF; D gene: NA; J gene: TRBJ2-3; clone size: many; V gene: TRBV10-3
CDR3 DNA: TGTGCCAGCAGCCACAGGTGGATAGCGGGAGCGTCGGGGGAGCTGTTTTTT; CDR3 protein: CASSHRWIAGASGELFF; D gene: TRBD2; J gene: TRBJ2-2; clone size: few; V gene: TRBV14
CDR3 DNA: TGTGCCATCAGCGGGACAGGGGGGTTTTGGGGCTACACCTTC; CDR3 protein: CAISGTGGFWGYTF; D gene: TRBD1; J gene: TRBJ1-2; clone size: NA; V gene: TRBV10-3
CDR3 DNA: TGTGCCAGCAGCTTGGGTCGGGGGACGAACACCATATATTTT; CDR3 protein: CASSLGRGTNTIYF; D gene: NA; J gene: TRBJ1-3; clone size: NA; V gene: TRBV11-3
CDR3 DNA: TGTGCCAGCCGCCCCGGGGGAGTGAGTGGCTACACCTTC; CDR3 protein: CASRPGGVSGYTF; D gene: NA; J gene: TRBJ1-2; clone size: many; V gene: TRBV12-3/TRBV12-4
CDR3 DNA: TGTGCCAGCAGCTTAGTGGGGGCACGGACCGGGGAGCTGTTTTTT; CDR3 protein: CASSLVGARTGELFF; D gene: NA; J gene: TRBJ2-2; clone size: few; V gene: TRBV7-2
CDR3 DNA: TGTGCCAGTAGTAGGAGGATAGCGGGAGGGACATACAATGAGCAGTTCTTC; CDR3 protein: CASSRRIAGGTYNEQFF; D gene: TRBD2; J gene: TRBJ2-1; clone size: many; V gene: TRBV19
CDR3 DNA: TGCAGTGCTAGTTCGGAGGGGGATCAGCCCCAGCATTTT; CDR3 protein: CSASSEGDQPQHF; D gene: NA; J gene: TRBJ1-5; clone size: NA; V gene: TRBV20-1
CDR3 DNA: TGTGCCAGTAGTATAGGACAGGTCGGGGCTCAAGCTTTCTTT; CDR3 protein: CASSIGQVGAQAFF; D gene: NA; J gene: TRBJ1-1; clone size: many; V gene: TRBV19
CDR3 DNA: TGTGCCAGCAGCTGGGAGGGTTCACTTAGCACAGATACGCAGTATTTT; CDR3 protein: CASSWEGSLSTDTQYF; D gene: TRBD2; J gene: TRBJ2-3; clone size: few; V gene: TRBV5-8
CDR3 DNA: TGCAGCACCTCGGGACAGGGTTCCGAGCAGTACTTC; CDR3 protein: CSTSGQGSEQYF; D gene: TRBD1; J gene: TRBJ2-7; clone size: many; V gene: TRBV29-1
CDR3 DNA: TGCGCCAGCAGCTTGGCCGGGGGGCGAGGTCAGCCCCAGCATTTT; CDR3 protein: CASSLAGGRGQPQHF; D gene: NA; J gene: TRBJ1-5; clone size: many; V gene: TRBV5-1